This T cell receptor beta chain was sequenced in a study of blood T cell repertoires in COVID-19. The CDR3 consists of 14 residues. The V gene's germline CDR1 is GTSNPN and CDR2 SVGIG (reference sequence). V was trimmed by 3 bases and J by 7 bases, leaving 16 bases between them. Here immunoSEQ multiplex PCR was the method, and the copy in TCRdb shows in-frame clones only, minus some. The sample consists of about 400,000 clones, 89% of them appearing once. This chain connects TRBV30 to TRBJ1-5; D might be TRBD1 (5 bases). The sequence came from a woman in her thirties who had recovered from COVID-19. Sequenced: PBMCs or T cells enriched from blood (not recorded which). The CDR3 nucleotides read TGTGCCTGGAGCGACACCCGGACAAGACAGCCCCAGCATTTT. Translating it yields CAWSDTRTRQPQHF.